This TCR beta chain was sequenced during a study of blood T cell repertoires in COVID-19. Study summary: The United States, Italy and Spain provided the acute and convalescent COVID-19 samples. From T cells, B-cell-depleted T cells, or PBMCs came the material, which was cDNA or gDNA.

Germline-derived CDR1 and CDR2 are KGHDR and SFDVKD. V was shortened by 4 bases and J by 2 bases, with 4 bases between the two germline ends. The CDR3 extends over 12 amino acids. How the authors handled the data: Estimated nucleated cell counts came from reference gene primer amplification. Sequenced by immunoSEQ multiplex PCR; TCRdb stores in-frame clones only, minus some. The V and J calls and clone size are taken from that table; D and trimming were inferred from the DNA. The sample has some 230,000 clones, approximately 78% seen once; the top ten hold 7.5% to 9.5%. Seattle patients were enrolled while actively infected and followed longitudinally.

The chain joins TRBV24-1 to TRBJ1-2, with D unresolved. The specimen sequenced was peripheral blood. This TCR came from a woman aged 80 or older with COVID-19, enrolled during active disease. CDR3 sequence: CATSDQNYGYTF. The CDR3 DNA reads as TGTGCCACCAGTGACCAAAACTATGGCTACACCTTC.